The rows below give T cell receptor beta chains drawn from one sample of a study of cytomegalovirus exposure and HLA in healthy donors. The protocol was immunoSEQ multiplex PCR, while the TCRdb copy is restricted to in-frame clones and leaves out a portion. The repertoire includes about 280,000 clones, 88% of them detected once, and 0.92% sits in the top ten. The sample comprised PBMCs. The source is a woman aged 18-29 years in good health and CMV-seronegative. The CDR3 runs from the conserved cysteine through the conserved F or W. Each record gives: clone size, J gene, D gene, V gene, CDR3 protein, CDR3 DNA. D genes are given only for firm matches. The size field is filled for only some rows; it gives once, few, many or a size class.

- TRBJ2-5 TRBD1 TRBV30 CAWRQGALYSAQYF TGTGCCTGGAGACAGGGGGCTCTTTATTCTGCCCAGTACTTC
- TRBJ1-2 - TRBV28 CASSLRWGDYGYTF TGTGCCAGCAGTTTAAGGTGGGGGGACTATGGCTACACCTTC
- TRBJ1-1 TRBD1 TRBV13 CASSSDGQGSPEAFF TGTGCCAGCAGCTCCGACGGACAGGGCTCTCCTGAAGCTTTCTTT
- TRBJ2-1 - TRBV5-1 CASSWGPNYEQFF TGCGCCAGCAGCTGGGGCCCTAACTATGAGCAGTTCTTC
- TRBJ1-2 - TRBV20-1 CSARDQRGYTF TGCAGTGCTAGAGACCAACGGGGCTACACCTTC
- TRBJ2-7 - TRBV7-3 CASSPDGGSYEQYF TGTGCCAGCAGCCCAGACGGGGGATCCTACGAGCAGTACTTC
- TRBJ1-1 - TRBV18 CASSSQLNTEAFF TGTGCCAGCTCATCCCAGTTGAACACTGAAGCTTTCTTT
- TRBJ2-1 TRBD2 TRBV30 CAWDRRGAGSYNEQFF TGTGCCTGGGATCGCCGGGGAGCGGGATCCTACAATGAGCAGTTCTTC
- TRBJ2-5 - TRBV9 CASSVFSGETQYF TGTGCCAGCAGCGTATTCAGCGGAGAGACCCAGTACTTC
- TRBJ2-1 - TRBV6-5 CASRPDRFYNEQFF TGTGCCAGCAGACCCGACAGGTTCTACAATGAGCAGTTCTTC
few TRBJ1-2 - TRBV5-1 CASSPWTVTGYGYTF TGCGCCAGCAGCCCCTGGACCGTTACAGGCTATGGCTACACCTTC
- TRBJ2-7 TRBD1 TRBV5-1 CASSLDSGTGSNEQYF TGCGCCAGCAGCTTGGACTCCGGGACAGGGTCGAACGAGCAGTACTTC
- TRBJ2-4 - TRBV4-1 CASSPNQGGGNIQYF TGCGCCAGCAGCCCCAACCAGGGGGGTGGCAACATTCAGTACTTC
- TRBJ2-3 TRBD2 TRBV30 CAWIGSAGISDTQYF TGTGCCTGGATAGGATCAGCGGGGATATCCGATACGCAGTATTTT
- TRBJ2-1 TRBD1 TRBV10-3 CAIRTGGSYNEQFF TGTGCCATCCGAACAGGGGGCTCCTACAATGAGCAGTTCTTC
- TRBJ2-7 TRBD1 TRBV14 CASSQGPGQGAYEQYF TGTGCCAGCAGCCAAGGACCGGGACAGGGGGCCTACGAGCAGTACTTC
- TRBJ2-3 TRBD1 TRBV7-7 CASSLGTGATDTQYF TGTGCTAGCAGCCTAGGGACAGGGGCCACAGATACGCAGTATTTT
few TRBJ2-3 - TRBV4-1 CASSQDLRGGGGTQYF TGCGCCAGCAGCCAAGATCTGCGGGGTGGGGGTGGTACGCAGTATTTT
- TRBJ2-1 - TRBV4-1 CASSQDPAESSYNEQFF TGCGCCAGCAGCCAAGACCCGGCGGAGAGCTCCTACAATGAGCAGTTCTTC
- TRBJ2-7 TRBD1 TRBV2 CASTGQVGYEQYF TGTGCCAGCACGGGACAGGTCGGTTACGAGCAGTACTTC